This T cell receptor beta chain emerged from a study of T cell responses to AZD1222 COVID-19 vaccine. The CDR3 length is 15 residues. The trim removed 7 bases at V and 8 bases at J, leaving 13 bases unmatched. Germline values: CDR1 SGHTA, CDR2 FQGTGA. TCRdb keeps only in-frame clones here, not all; method: immunoSEQ multiplex PCR. The table includes approximately 200,000 clones, roughly 92% detected once. This chain links TRBV7-3 with TRBJ2-1, with 8 nucleotides matching TRBD1. Sequences were derived from peripheral blood, sampled 28 days after the second AZD1222 dose. This TCR was sampled from an adult who received the AZD1222 COVID-19 vaccine. CDR3 loop: CASTQGQGAYHEQFF. CDR3 coding DNA: TGTGCCAGCACCCAGGGTCAGGGGGCGTACCATGAGCAGTTCTTC.